This T cell receptor (beta chain) was identified during a study of cytomegalovirus exposure and HLA in healthy donors. Notes on the study in general: An analysis was carried out at a later point. It showed that HLA-associated TCR beta chains were more clonally expanded than equally common non-associated chains. A later analysis linked a missense variant in DCLRE1C to the trimming of TCR beta V and J genes.

Donors had nominal health at sampling but likely had unrecorded immune exposures. In this sample, this clone turned up once. Its antigen is not identified. Vbeta (60) and Jbeta (13) primers were used in the PCR. The data were produced by immunoSEQ multiplex PCR, yet TCRdb's version contains in-frame clones alone and is incomplete. The data show approximately 200,000 clones, with over 60% seen just once and around 2% held by the top ten. The sequence came from a man aged 18 to 29 in good health and CMV-seronegative. Input material: PBMCs.

The CDR3 here is CASCPGGGNSPLHF. CDR3 in DNA: TGTGCCAGCTGTCCCGGGGGGGGGAATTCACCCCTCCACTTT. The chain combines TRBV2 with TRBJ1-6, with D tentatively TRBD1 (5 bases). The CDR3 is 14 residues long. Germline loops: CDR1 SNHLY, CDR2 FYNNEI. V lost 8 bases to trimming and J lost 7 bases, with 15 bases between them.